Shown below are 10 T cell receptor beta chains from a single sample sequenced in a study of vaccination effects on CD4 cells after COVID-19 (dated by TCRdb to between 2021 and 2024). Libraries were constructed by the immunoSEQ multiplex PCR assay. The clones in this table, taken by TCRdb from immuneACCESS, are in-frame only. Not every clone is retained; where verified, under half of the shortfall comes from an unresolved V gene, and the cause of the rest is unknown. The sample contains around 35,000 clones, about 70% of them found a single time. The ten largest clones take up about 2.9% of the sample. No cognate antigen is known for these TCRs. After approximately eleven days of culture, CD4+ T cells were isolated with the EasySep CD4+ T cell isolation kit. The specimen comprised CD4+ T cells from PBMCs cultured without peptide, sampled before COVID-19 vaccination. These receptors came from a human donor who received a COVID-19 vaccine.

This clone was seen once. The CDR3 nucleotides are TGTGCCATCAGTGAGTCCCCTAGCAGAGAGACCCAGTACTTC. Its protein is CAISESPSRETQYF. The rearrangement joins TRBV10-3 to TRBJ2-5, with D tentatively TRBD2 (5 bases). CDR1 and CDR2 from the germline V gene are ENHRY and SYGVKD. With 0 bases removed from V and 4 bases from J, the gap between germline ends came to 9 bases. The CDR3 totals 14 residues.

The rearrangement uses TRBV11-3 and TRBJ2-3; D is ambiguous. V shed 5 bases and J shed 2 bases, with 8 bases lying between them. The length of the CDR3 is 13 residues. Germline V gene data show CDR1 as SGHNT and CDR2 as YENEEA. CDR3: CASSPPDTDTQYF. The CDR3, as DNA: TGTGCCAGCAGCCCGCCGGACACAGATACGCAGTATTTT.

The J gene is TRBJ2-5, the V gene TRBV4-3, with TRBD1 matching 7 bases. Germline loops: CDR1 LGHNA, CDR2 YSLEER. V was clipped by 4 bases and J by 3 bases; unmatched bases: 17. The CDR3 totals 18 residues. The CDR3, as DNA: TGCGCCAGCAGCCCCCTAGTCGGGTCACAGGGGCGAGAAGAGACCCAGTACTTC. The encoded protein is CASSPLVGSQGREETQYF.

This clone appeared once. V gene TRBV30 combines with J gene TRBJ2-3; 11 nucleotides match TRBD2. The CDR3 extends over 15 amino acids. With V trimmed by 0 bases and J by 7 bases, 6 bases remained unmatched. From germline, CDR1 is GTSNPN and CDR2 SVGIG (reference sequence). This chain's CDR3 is CAWSVVAGGPNTQYF. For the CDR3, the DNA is TGTGCCTGGAGTGTAGTAGCGGGAGGGCCGAATACGCAGTATTTT.

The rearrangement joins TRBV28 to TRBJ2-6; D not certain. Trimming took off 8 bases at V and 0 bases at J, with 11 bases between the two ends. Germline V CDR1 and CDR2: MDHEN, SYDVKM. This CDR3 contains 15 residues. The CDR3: CASHNRFSGANVLTF. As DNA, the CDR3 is TGTGCCAGCCACAATAGATTCTCTGGGGCCAACGTCCTGACTTTC. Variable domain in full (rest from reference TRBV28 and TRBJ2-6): DVKVTQSSRYLVKRTGEKVFLECVQDMDHENMFWYRQDPGLGLRLIYFSYDVKMKEKGDIPEGYSVSREKKERFSLILESASTNQTSMYLCASHNRFSGANVLTFGAGSRLTVL.

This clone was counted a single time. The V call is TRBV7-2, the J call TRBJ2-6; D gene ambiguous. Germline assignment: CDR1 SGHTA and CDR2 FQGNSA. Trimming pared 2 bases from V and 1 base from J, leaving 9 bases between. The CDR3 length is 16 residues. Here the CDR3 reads CASSLLGPSGANVLTF. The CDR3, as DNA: TGTGCCAGCAGCTTACTAGGTCCATCTGGGGCCAACGTCCTGACTTTC. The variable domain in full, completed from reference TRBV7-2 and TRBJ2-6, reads GAGVSQSPSNKVTEKGKDVELRCDPISGHTALYWYRQSLGQGLEFLIYFQGNSAPDKSGLPSDRFSAERTGGSVSTLTIQRTQQEDSAVYLCASSLLGPSGANVLTFGAGSRLTVL.

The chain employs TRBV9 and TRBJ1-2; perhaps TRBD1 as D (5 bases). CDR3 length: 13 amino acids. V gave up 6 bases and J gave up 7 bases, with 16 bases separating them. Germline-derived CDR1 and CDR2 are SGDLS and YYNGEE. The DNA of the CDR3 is TGTGCCAGCACTGGGGGAGGGATATCTGGCTACACCTTC. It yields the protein CASTGGGISGYTF. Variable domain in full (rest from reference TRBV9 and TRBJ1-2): DSGVTQTPKHLITATGQRVTLRCSPRSGDLSVYWYQQSLDQGLQFLIQYYNGEERAKGNILERFSAQQFPDLHSELNLSSLELGDSALYFCASTGGGISGYTFGSGTRLTVV.

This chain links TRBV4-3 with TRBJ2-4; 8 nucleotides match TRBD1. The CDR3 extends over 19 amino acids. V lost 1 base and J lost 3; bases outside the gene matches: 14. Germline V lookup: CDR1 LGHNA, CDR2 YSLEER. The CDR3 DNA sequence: TGCGCCAGCAGCCAAGGACGGGGCCAGGGGGCGAGGGGCAAAAACATTCAGTACTTC. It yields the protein CASSQGRGQGARGKNIQYF.

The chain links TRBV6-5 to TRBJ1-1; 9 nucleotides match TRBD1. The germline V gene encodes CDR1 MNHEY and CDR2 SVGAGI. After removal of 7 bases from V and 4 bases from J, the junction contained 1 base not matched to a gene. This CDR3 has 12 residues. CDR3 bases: TGTGCCAGCAAGGACAGGGGCACTGAAGCTTTCTTT. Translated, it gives CASKDRGTEAFF.

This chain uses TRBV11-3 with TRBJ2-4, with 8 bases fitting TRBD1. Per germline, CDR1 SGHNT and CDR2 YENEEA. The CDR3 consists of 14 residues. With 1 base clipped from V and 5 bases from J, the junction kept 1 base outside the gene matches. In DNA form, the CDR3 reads TGTGCCAGCAGCTTAGGGACAGGGCAAAACATTCAGTACTTC. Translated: CASSLGTGQNIQYF. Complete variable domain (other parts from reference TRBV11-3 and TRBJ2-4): EAGVVQSPRYKIIEKKQPVAFWCNPISGHNTLYWYLQNLGQGPELLIRYENEEAVDDSQLPKDRFSAERLKGVDSTLKIQPAELGDSAVYLCASSLGTGQNIQYFGAGTRLSVL.